Given below is one TCR beta chain in context. This clonotype was seen many times. Its binding antigen is unknown. No much larger clone is present one base from it, and per-base qualities are unavailable. This record belongs to a study of T cells in Graves' hyperthyroidism and ophthalmopathy (dated by TCRdb to between 2019 and 2020). Background on the whole study: Peripheral blood samples were taken at the time of initial diagnosis, prior to any treatment. An independent validation cohort of under 20 hyperthyroidism patients and 17 patients who later progressed to ophthalmopathy tested prospective prediction of ophthalmopathy. After sampling, hyperthyroidism patients received methimazole starting at 30 mg daily, and ophthalmopathy patients received high-dose intravenous methylprednisolone. The approximately 97 discovery patients were randomly divided into training and test sets at a 7:3 ratio. Thyroid tissue and blood T-cell repertoires from more than five Graves' hyperthyroidism patients were also compared in the study. According to the paper, TCR Vbeta CDR3 sequencing was carried out on 135 peripheral blood samples, which came from fewer than 50 ophthalmopathy, around 74 hyperthyroidism and about 17 progressor patients. To identify distinguishing TCR V-J signatures, a discovery cohort of some 99 patients was used, comprising some 45 with Graves' ophthalmopathy and around 60 with stable Graves' hyperthyroidism. On the study overall, not on this receptor specifically: Blood samples also contained most of the expanded thyroid clonotypes (frequency above 0.001), which suggests that blood repertoires may reflect thyroid immune responses. In validation, the model predicted progression to ophthalmopathy with over 60% sensitivity and 72% to 75% specificity, a median of around 6.6 months before onset. A 13 V-J signature model separated ophthalmopathy from stable hyperthyroidism, with around 88% sensitivity and 81.08% specificity in cross-validation and 80%/75% in testing. No statistical method was used to fix the sample size in advance, and group allocation was not hidden from the investigators.

A patient counted as having stable Graves' hyperthyroidism if no progression to ophthalmopathy occurred over 18 months of follow-up. The hyperthyroidism patients were between 18 and 65 years old and newly diagnosed, with a disease duration of less than 2 months. Patients with uncontrolled infections, other autoimmune diseases, pregnancy or lactation were excluded. Clinical symptoms, serum thyroxine and TRAb, thyroid ultrasound, and orbital computed tomography formed the basis for the diagnoses. PBMCs were isolated from about 9 ml of fresh peripheral blood by Ficoll-Paque density gradient centrifugation. Trizol reagent was used to extract total RNA, and RNA quality was then checked on an Agilent 2100 Bioanalyzer. The CDR3 covers 11 residues, taking in both the cysteine and the phenylalanine. Only the CDR3 region is kept as DNA, spanning 33 bases read in frame from base 1. Trimming costs V 5 bases and J 6 bases, and their ends lie 10 bases apart. CDR1 GTSNPN and CDR2 SVGIG are derived from the germline V gene (reference sequence).

Amplification of TCR beta CDR3 regions was carried out from RNA transcripts. For the first round of RT-PCR on the TCR CDR3, the HTBI primer set was used together with the Qiagen OneStep RT-PCR kit. A second multiplex PCR round built the libraries, followed by size selection and purification. Libraries were sequenced paired-end with 100 bp reads on an Illumina HiSeq2000. For the original study's pipeline: SOAPnuke was used to process the raw data, removing reads that contained adapters or uncalled bases, had a mean Phred below 15, or lacked an exact match to the constant primer or identifier. High-quality paired reads were merged using COPE v1.2.5, and each unique nucleotide sequence was defined as a clonotype. Clonotypes were aligned to IMGT TRBV, TRBD and TRBJ reference segments using MiTCR v1.1. Only V-J combinations with frequency above 0.0001, covering approximately 99% of repertoires, were analysed. A TCS score was defined as the ratio of F50 (clonal expansion) to E x V (chaos), with BLOSUM62-based TCRdist applied between CDR3 peptides within each V-J. Welch's t-statistics and random forest reduced roughly 530 V-J features to 13, which were used in a naive Bayes classifier (R e1071). Starting from the raw public reads, TCRdb applied fastp trimming at Q25, assembled clones with MiXCR and retained in-frame beta chains. CDR3 protein sequences are deduplicated, and each keeps its most common genes and DNA. The authors' filters were not applied to this entry. This sample lists about 320,000 distinct CDR3 sequences; 16% were detected once. The ten top clones hold approximately 35% of the sample.

The sequencing sample was made of blood. The V gene is TRBV30 and the J gene is TRBJ1-1, with no reliable assignment of the D segment. The receptor was derived from a man under 40 with Graves' hyperthyroidism. The CDR3 amino acid sequence is: CAWALSSEAFF. The DNA sequence is given as TGTGCCTGGGCCCTATCGTCTGAAGCTTTCTTT.